The 19 T cell receptor beta chains reported below all come from one sample, sequenced in a study of CXCR3-negative and CXCR3-positive naive CD8 T cells. The method, 5' RACE with UMI labels, was used to prepare the TRB cDNA libraries. TCRdb reanalyzed the 5' RACE reads, giving one entry per CDR3 protein sequence and no DNA. The table for this sample gives under 45,000 distinct CDR3 sequences. The sequenced sample was memory CD8+ T cells from blood. The receptor set was obtained from a human donor in good health. Some clones in this sample may be carry-over from other donors' samples.

The chain employs TRBV20-1 and TRBJ2-7; the TCRdb D gene call, TRBD1, has no DNA to confirm it. CDR3 size: 18 residues. The germline gives CDR1 DFQATT, CDR2 SNEGSKA (reference sequence). The CDR3 sequence: CSARNIEGGEGIAYEQYF.

V and J are TRBV29-1 and TRBJ2-2; the D call from TCRdb, TRBD1, cannot be confirmed without DNA. This CDR3 region has 13 residues. Germline assignment: CDR1 SQVTM and CDR2 ANQGSEA. The CDR3 loop reads CSVETTGAGELFF.

This chain links TRBV7-6 with TRBJ2-1; the TCRdb call, TRBD2, lacks DNA for checking. The CDR3 loop spans 13 amino acids. Germline CDR1 and CDR2: SGHVS and FNYEAQ. The CDR3 sequence: CASSLSPSTDQFF.

This sequence joins TRBV6-6 and TRBJ1-6; TCRdb names TRBD1, which stays unverified in the absence of DNA. Germline V gene sequence: CDR1 MNHNY, CDR2 SVGAGI (reference sequence). CDR3 length equals 15 residues. The CDR3 loop reads CASSYSQGVDSPLHF.

V is TRBV11-3 and J is TRBJ1-1; TCRdb's assignment of TRBD1 cannot be checked, as there is no DNA. Germline V gene data show CDR1 as SGHNT and CDR2 as YENEEA. This CDR3 comprises 22 residues. CDR3 in amino acids: CASSLESLMRGKGGLMNTEAFF.

The rearrangement links TRBV27 to TRBJ2-7. CDR1 MNHEY and CDR2 SMNVEV come from the germline V gene (reference sequence). This CDR3 region has 14 residues. Here the CDR3 reads CASSLDRRFYEQYF.

The chain has TRBV7-2 and TRBJ2-3; with no DNA, the TCRdb D assignment of TRBD1 cannot be verified. CDR1 and CDR2 (germline): SGHTA, FQGNSA. The CDR3 length is 14 residues. This CDR3 is CASSLGDGTDTQYF.

The genes are TRBV9 and TRBJ2-7. The germline gives CDR1 SGDLS, CDR2 YYNGEE. The CDR3 covers 12 residues. CDR3 residues: CASSVEGGEQYF.

The chain joins TRBV15 to TRBJ2-7. The CDR3 has 15 residues. Per germline, CDR1 LNHNV and CDR2 YYDKDF (reference sequence). The CDR3 here is CATSRDTGGSYEQYF.

The chain is built from TRBV6-6 and TRBJ2-1; absent DNA, TCRdb's TRBD2 call cannot be checked. In germline, CDR1 is MNHNY, CDR2 SVGAGI (reference sequence). The CDR3 contains 14 residues. The chain's CDR3 is CASSYSGVGNEQFF.

The chain carries TRBV4-3 and TRBJ1-4; the TRBD1 assignment by TCRdb is unverifiable without DNA. CDR3 length equals 16 residues. CDR1 and CDR2 (germline): LGHNA, YSLEER. Here the CDR3 reads CATSPTADRGAEKLFF.

The chain couples TRBV5-1 to TRBJ2-7; TCRdb indicates TRBD2, and absent DNA this call remains unverified. Germline loops: CDR1 SGHRS, CDR2 YFSETQ. The CDR3 has 14 amino acids. CDR3: CASSFSLAGNEQYF.

CDR3 protein: CASSDGQGPYGYTF. V is TRBV7-2 and J is TRBJ1-2; absent DNA, TCRdb's TRBD1 call cannot be checked. This CDR3 has 14 residues. Germline V gene sequence: CDR1 SGHTA, CDR2 FQGNSA.

Judged by frequency, this clonotype is medium-sized. This sequence joins TRBV20-1 and TRBJ2-2; TCRdb designates TRBD1, a call that cannot be tested without DNA. CDR1 and CDR2 from the germline V gene are DFQATT and SNEGSKA (reference sequence). The CDR3 contains 15 residues. This chain's CDR3 is CSARRDRVESGELFF.

The chain links TRBV21-1 to TRBJ1-1; as DNA is missing, the TRBD1 call by TCRdb cannot be tested. TRBV21-1 is labeled a pseudogene. There are 16 residues in the CDR3. CDR3 loop: CASSKTLKGWNTEAFF.

The V call is TRBV15, the J call TRBJ1-1. CDR1 is LNHNV, CDR2 YYDKDF, per germline (reference sequence). The CDR3 is 14 amino acids. CDR3 amino acids: CATSISDGNTEAFF.

The chain links TRBV28 to TRBJ2-7; TCRdb returns TRBD2, unconfirmable since there is no DNA. Germline lookup yields CDR1 MDHEN and CDR2 SYDVKM. The CDR3 covers 12 residues. CDR3 in amino acids: CASGRDSYEQYF. Filled out from reference TRBV28 and TRBJ2-7, the complete variable domain reads DVKVTQSSRYLVKRTGEKVFLECVQDMDHENMFWYRQDPGLGLRLIYFSYDVKMKEKGDIPEGYSVSREKKERFSLILESASTNQTSMYLCASGRDSYEQYFGPGTRLTVT.

Here the CDR3 reads CASSFERGPQHF. The chain recombines TRBV7-2 with TRBJ1-5; lacking DNA, the TRBD1 call made by TCRdb goes unchecked. This CDR3 comprises 12 residues. Germline CDR1 SGHTA, CDR2 FQGNSA.

The chain recombines TRBV28 with TRBJ2-7; the TRBD1 assignment by TCRdb is unverifiable without DNA. The germline gives CDR1 MDHEN, CDR2 SYDVKM. The CDR3 covers 15 residues. CDR3 sequence: CASSRPGGAAYEQYF.